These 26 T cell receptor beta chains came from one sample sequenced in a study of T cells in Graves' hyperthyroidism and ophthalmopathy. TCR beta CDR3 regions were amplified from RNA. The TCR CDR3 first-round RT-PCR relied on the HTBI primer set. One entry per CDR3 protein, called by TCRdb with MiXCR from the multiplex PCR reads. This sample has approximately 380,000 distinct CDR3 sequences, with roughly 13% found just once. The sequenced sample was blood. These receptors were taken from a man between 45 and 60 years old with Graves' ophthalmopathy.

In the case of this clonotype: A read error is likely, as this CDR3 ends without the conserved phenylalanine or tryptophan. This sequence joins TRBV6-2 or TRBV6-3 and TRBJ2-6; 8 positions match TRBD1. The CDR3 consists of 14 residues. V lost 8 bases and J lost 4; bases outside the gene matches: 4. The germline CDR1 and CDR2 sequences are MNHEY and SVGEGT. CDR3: CASATGGGANVLTL. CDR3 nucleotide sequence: TGTGCCAGCGCAACAGGGGGAGGGGCCAACGTCCTGACTCTC.

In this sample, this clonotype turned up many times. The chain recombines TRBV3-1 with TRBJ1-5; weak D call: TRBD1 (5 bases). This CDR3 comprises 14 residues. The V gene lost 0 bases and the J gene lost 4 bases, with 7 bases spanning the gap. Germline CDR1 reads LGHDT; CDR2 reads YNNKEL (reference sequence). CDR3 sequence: CASSQDWGNQPQHF. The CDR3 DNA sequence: TGTGCCAGCAGCCAAGATTGGGGGAATCAGCCCCAGCATTTT.

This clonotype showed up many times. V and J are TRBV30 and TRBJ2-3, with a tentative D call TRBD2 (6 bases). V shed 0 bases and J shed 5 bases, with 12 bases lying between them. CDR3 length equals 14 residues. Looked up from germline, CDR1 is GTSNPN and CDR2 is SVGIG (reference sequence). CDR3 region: CAWSVPGSQDTQYF. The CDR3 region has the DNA TGTGCCTGGAGTGTCCCCGGGAGTCAAGATACGCAGTATTTT.

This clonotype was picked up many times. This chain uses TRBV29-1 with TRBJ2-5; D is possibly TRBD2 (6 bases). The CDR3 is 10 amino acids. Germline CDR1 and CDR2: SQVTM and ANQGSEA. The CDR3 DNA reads TGCACCGCCGGGGGAGAGACCCAGTACTTC. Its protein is CTAGGETQYF.

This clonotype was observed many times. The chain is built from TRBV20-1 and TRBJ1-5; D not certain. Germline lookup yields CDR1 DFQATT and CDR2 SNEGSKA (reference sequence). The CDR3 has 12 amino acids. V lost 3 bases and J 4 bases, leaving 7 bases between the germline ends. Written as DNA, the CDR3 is TGCAGTGCTAGTGCGGGAAATCAGCCCCAGCATTTT. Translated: CSASAGNQPQHF.

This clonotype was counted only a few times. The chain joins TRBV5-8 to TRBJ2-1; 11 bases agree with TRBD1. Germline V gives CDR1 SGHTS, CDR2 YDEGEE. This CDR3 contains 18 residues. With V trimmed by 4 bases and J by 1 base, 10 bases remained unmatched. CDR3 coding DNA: TGTGCCAGCAGCGGAAAAAGGACAGGGGGCCAGTCCTACAATGAGCAGTTCTTC. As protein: CASSGKRTGGQSYNEQFF. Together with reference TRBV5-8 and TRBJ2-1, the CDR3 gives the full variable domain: EAGVTQSPTHLIKTRGQQATLRCSPISGHTSVYWYQQALGLGLQFLLWYDEGEERNRGNFPPRFSGRQFPNYSSELNVNALELEDSALYLCASSGKRTGGQSYNEQFFGPGTRLTVL.

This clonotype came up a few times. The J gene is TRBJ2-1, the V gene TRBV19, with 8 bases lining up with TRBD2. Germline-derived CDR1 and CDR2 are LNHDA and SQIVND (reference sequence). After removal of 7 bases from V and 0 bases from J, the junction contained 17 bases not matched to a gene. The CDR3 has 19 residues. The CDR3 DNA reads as TGTGCCAGTACCCTCTTTGGGCGGGAGGCGCGGAGCTCCTACAATGAGCAGTTCTTC. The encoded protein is CASTLFGREARSSYNEQFF.

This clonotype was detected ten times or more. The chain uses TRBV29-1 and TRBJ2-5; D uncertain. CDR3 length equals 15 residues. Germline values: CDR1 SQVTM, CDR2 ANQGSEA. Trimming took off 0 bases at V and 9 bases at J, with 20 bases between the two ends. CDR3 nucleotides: TGCAGCGTTGAAGATCAAGGGTCCCTAATGTTAGCCCAGTACTTC. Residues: CSVEDQGSLMLAQYF.

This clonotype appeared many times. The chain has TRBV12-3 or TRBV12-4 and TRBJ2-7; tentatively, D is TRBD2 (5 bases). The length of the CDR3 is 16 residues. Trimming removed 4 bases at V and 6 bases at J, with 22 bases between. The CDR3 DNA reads TGTGCCAGCAGTTACCTACTAGGGTACGCCTGGCGCGAGCAGTACTTC. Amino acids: CASSYLLGYAWREQYF.

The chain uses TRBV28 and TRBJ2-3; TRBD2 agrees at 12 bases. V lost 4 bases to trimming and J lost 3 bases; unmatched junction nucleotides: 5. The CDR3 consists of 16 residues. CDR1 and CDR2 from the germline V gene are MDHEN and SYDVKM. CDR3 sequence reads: CASSYLAGGVTDTQYF. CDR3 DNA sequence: TGTGCCAGCAGTTATCTAGCGGGAGGGGTAACAGATACGCAGTATTTT.

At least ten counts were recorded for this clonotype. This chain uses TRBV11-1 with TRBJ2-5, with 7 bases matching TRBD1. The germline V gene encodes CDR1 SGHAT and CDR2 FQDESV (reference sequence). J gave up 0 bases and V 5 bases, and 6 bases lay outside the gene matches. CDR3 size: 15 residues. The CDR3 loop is CASSIRGNNQETQYF. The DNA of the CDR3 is TGTGCCAGCAGCATCAGGGGGAACAACCAAGAGACCCAGTACTTC.

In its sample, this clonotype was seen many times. The CDR3 nucleotides read TGTGCCTGGACCCCTCAGACAGGGCTCTACAATGAGCAGTTCTTC. Amino acids: CAWTPQTGLYNEQFF. The J gene is TRBJ2-1, the V gene TRBV30, with 7 bases matching TRBD1. Germline CDR1 and CDR2: GTSNPN and SVGIG (reference sequence). V was pared by 4 bases and J by 3 bases, with 9 bases of the junction left unmatched. The CDR3 is 15 amino acids.

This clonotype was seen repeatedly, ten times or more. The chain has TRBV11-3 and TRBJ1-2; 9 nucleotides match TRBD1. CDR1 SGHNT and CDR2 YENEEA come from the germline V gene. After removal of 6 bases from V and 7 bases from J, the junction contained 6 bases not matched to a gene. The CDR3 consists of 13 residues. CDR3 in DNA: TGTGCCAGCAGGGCGGGACAGGGCGCTGGCTACACCTTC. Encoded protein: CASRAGQGAGYTF.

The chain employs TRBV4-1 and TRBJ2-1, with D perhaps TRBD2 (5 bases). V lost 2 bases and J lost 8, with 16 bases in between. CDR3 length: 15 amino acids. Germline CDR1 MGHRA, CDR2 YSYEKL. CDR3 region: CASSQLVGGHYEQFF. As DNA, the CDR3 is TGCGCCAGCAGCCAACTTGTGGGCGGGCATTATGAGCAGTTCTTC.

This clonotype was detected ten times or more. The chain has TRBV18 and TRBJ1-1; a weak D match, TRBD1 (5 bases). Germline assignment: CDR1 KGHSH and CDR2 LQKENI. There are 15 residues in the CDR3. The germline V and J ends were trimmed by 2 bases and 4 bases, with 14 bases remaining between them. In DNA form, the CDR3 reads TGTGCCAGCTCACCAAGCGAGGGGACGGGCACTGAAGCTTTCTTT. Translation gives CASSPSEGTGTEAFF.

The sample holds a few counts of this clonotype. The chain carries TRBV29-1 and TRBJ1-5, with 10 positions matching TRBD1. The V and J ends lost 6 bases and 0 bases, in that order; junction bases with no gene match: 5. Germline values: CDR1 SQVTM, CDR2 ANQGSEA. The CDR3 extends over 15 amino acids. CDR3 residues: CSVRDRGDSNQPQHF. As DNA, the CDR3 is TGCAGCGTCCGGGACAGGGGCGATAGCAATCAGCCCCAGCATTTT.

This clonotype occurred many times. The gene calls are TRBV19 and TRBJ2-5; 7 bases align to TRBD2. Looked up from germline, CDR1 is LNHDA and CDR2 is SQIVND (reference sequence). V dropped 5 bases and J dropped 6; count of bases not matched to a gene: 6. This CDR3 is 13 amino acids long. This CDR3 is CASSVTSAKTQYF. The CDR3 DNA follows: TGTGCCAGTAGTGTTACTAGCGCAAAGACCCAGTACTTC. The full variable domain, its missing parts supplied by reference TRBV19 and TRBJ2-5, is DGGITQSPKYLFRKEGQNVTLSCEQNLNHDAMYWYRQDPGQGLRLIYYSQIVNDFQKGDIAEGYSVSREKKESFPLTVTSAQKNPTAFYLCASSVTSAKTQYFGPGTRLLVL.

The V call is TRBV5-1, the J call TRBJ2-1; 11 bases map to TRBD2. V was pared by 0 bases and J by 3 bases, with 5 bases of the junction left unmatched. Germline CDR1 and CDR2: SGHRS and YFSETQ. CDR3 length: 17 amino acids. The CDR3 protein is CASSLGLLAGGYNEQFF. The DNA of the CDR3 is TGCGCCAGCAGCTTGGGCCTCCTAGCGGGGGGCTACAATGAGCAGTTCTTC.

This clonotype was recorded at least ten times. In DNA, the CDR3 is TGTGCCAGCAGCCAAACCGGGAAAGAGGGCTATGAGCAGTTCTTC. Its protein product is CASSQTGKEGYEQFF. The chain uses TRBV3-1 and TRBJ2-1; tentatively, D is TRBD2 (5 bases). V gave up 2 bases and J gave up 8 bases, with 16 bases separating them. Germline V gene data show CDR1 as LGHDT and CDR2 as YNNKEL (reference sequence). This CDR3 is 15 amino acids long.

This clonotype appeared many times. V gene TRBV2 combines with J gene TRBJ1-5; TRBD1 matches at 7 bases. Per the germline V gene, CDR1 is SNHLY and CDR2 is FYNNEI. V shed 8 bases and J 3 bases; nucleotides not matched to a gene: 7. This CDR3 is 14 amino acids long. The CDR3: CASHITGVNQPQHF. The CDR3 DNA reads TGTGCCAGCCATATTACAGGGGTCAATCAGCCCCAGCATTTT.

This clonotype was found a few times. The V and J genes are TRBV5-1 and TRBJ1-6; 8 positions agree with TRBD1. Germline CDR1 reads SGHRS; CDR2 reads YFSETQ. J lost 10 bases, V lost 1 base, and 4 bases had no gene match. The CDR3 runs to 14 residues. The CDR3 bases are TGCGCCAGCAGCTTGACAGGGGGAGAATCACCCCTCCACTTT. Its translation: CASSLTGGESPLHF. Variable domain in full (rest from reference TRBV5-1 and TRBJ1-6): KAGVTQTPRYLIKTRGQQVTLSCSPISGHRSVSWYQQTPGQGLQFLFEYFSETQRNKGNFPGRFSGRQFSNSRSEMNVSTLELGDSALYLCASSLTGGESPLHFGNGTRLTVT.

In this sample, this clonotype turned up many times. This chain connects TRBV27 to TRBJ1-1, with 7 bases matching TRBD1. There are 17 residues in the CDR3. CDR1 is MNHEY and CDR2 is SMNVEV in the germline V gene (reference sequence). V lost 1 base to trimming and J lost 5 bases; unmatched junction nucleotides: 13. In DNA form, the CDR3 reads TGTGCCAGCAGTTTATATTCGGGCGGGCAGGGGGGAACTGAAGCTTTCTTT. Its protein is CASSLYSGGQGGTEAFF.

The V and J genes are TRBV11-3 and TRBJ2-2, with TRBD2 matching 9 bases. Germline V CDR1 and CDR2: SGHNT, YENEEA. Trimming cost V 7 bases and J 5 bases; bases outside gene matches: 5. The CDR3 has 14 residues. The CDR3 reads CASKPSGKTGELFF. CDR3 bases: TGTGCCAGCAAGCCTAGCGGGAAAACCGGGGAGCTGTTTTTT.

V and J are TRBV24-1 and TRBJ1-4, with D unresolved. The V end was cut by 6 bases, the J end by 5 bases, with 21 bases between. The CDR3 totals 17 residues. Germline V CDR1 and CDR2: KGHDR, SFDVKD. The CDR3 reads CATSFSHVSGPNEKLFF. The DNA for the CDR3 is TGTGCCACCAGTTTTTCCCATGTCTCCGGGCCGAATGAAAAACTGTTTTTT.

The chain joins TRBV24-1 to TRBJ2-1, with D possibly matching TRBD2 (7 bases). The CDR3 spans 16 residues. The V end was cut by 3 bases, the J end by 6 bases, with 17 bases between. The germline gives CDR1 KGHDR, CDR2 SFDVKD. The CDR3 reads CATSDQGGTNPNEQFF. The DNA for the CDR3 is TGTGCCACCAGTGATCAAGGGGGGACTAACCCCAATGAGCAGTTCTTC.

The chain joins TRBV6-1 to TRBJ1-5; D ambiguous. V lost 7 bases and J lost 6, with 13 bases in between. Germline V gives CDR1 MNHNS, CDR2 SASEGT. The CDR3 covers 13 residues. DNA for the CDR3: TGTGCCAGCACTTTCTGGATTGGTCAGCCCCAGCATTTT. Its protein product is CASTFWIGQPQHF.